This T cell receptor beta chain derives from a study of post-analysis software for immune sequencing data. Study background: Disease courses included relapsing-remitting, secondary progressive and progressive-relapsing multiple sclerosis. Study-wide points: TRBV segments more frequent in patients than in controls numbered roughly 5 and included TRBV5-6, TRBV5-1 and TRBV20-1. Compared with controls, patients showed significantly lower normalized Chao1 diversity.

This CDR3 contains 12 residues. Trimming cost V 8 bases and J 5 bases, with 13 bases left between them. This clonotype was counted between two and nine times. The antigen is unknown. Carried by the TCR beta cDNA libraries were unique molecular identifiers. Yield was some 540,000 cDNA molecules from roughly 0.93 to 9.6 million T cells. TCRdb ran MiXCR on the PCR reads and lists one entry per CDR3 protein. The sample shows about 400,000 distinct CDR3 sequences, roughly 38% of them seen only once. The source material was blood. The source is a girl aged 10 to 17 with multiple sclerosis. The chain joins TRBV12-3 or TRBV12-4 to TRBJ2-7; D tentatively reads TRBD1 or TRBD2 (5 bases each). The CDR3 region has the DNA TGTGCCAGCGGCAGACTGGGGGACGAGCAGTACTTC. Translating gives CASGRLGDEQYF.